A single sample gave rise to the 26 T cell receptor beta chains below, sequenced in a study of neurological immune-mediated disorders. From the 5' RACE reads, TCRdb called clonotypes with MiXCR, one entry per CDR3 protein. The sample comprises tens of thousands of distinct CDR3 sequences, about 13% of which are singletons, and about 2.5% rests with the top ten. Specified time point: longitudinal time-point 2. Sequencing was performed on PBMCs. These TCRs come from a woman aged 40-49 years in good health.

This clonotype occurred many times. The chain links TRBV4-3 to TRBJ1-6; possible D gene TRBD1, 6 bases. This CDR3 spans 16 amino acids. The ends were cut back, 1 base at V and 14 bases at J, with 21 bases in the middle. The germline CDR1 and CDR2 sequences are LGHNA and YSLEER. CDR3 residues: CASSQAWDNLGRTLHF. The CDR3 coding sequence is TGCGCCAGCAGCCAAGCGTGGGACAACCTCGGGAGGACCCTCCACTTT.

This clonotype has only a few counts. The CDR3 protein is CASSSGGVEGYTF. As DNA, the CDR3 is TGTGCCAGTTCTTCAGGGGGCGTTGAGGGCTACACCTTC. The J gene is TRBJ1-2, the V gene TRBV28; 8 positions agree with TRBD1. Germline V gives CDR1 MDHEN, CDR2 SYDVKM. Trimming removed 9 bases from V and 8 bases from J; junction bases left unmatched: 11. This CDR3 comprises 13 residues.

This clonotype showed up many times. The chain joins TRBV5-5 to TRBJ1-6; D is possibly TRBD1 (5 bases). The CDR3 spans 15 residues. V was clipped by 4 bases and J by 10 bases, with 18 bases between them. Per the germline V gene, CDR1 is SGHKS and CDR2 is YYEKEE (reference sequence). Here the CDR3 reads CASSPGWGPRSPLHF. The CDR3 bases are TGTGCCAGCAGCCCGGGTTGGGGCCCGAGGTCACCCCTCCACTTT.

This clonotype was recorded many times. DNA for the CDR3: TGTGCCAGCAGTCCAGGACTAGCGGGGGCCACCGGGGAGCTGTTTTTT. It yields the protein CASSPGLAGATGELFF. The chain carries TRBV7-3 and TRBJ2-2; the match to TRBD2 covers 13 bases. CDR3 length: 16 residues. The J segment lost 4 bases and the V segment lost 6 bases, leaving 5 bases of the junction unmatched. Germline V CDR1 and CDR2: SGHTA, FQGTGA.

This clonotype was seen repeatedly, ten times or more. CDR3 in DNA: TGTGCCAGCAGCCAAGGGGGTCTTGGCACCGGGGAGCTGTTTTTT. Its protein product is CASSQGGLGTGELFF. The genes are TRBV14 and TRBJ2-2; D uncertain. In germline, CDR1 is SGHDN, CDR2 FVKESK. V lost 1 base to trimming and J lost 4 bases, with 10 bases between them. This CDR3 comprises 15 residues. Together with reference TRBV14 and TRBJ2-2, the CDR3 gives the full variable domain: EAGVTQFPSHSVIEKGQTVTLRCDPISGHDNLYWYRRVMGKEIKFLLHFVKESKQDESGMPNNRFLAERTGGTYSTLKVQPAELEDSGVYFCASSQGGLGTGELFFGEGSRLTVL.

This clonotype was picked up many times. The rearrangement joins TRBV5-6 to TRBJ2-7; no clear D gene. Germline values: CDR1 SGHDT, CDR2 YYEEEE. The CDR3 extends over 11 amino acids. Trimming left V 4 bases short and J 4 bases short, with 6 bases between. The chain's CDR3 is CASSAGYEQYF. The CDR3 DNA follows: TGTGCCAGCAGCGCCGGGTACGAGCAGTACTTC.

This chain joins TRBV20-1 and TRBJ1-5, with D hard to call. Germline V gene data show CDR1 as DFQATT and CDR2 as SNEGSKA (reference sequence). The CDR3 has 15 amino acids. Deletions cut 1 base from V and 4 bases from J, with 14 bases between. The CDR3 region is CSARAPGLGNQPQHF. The DNA of the CDR3 is TGCAGTGCTAGAGCCCCGGGGTTGGGAAATCAGCCCCAGCATTTT.

This clonotype came up many times. The gene calls are TRBV6-2 or TRBV6-3 and TRBJ2-1, with D possibly TRBD1 on 5 matching bases. Per germline, CDR1 MNHEY and CDR2 SVGEGT. Trimming took 6 bases from V and 1 from J, leaving 10 bases between them. The CDR3 extends over 14 amino acids. The CDR3 sequence: CASRQVTSYNEQFF. DNA of the CDR3: TGTGCCAGCAGACAGGTCACATCCTACAATGAGCAGTTCTTC.

Ten or more counts support this clonotype. This chain links TRBV6-2 or TRBV6-3 with TRBJ2-3; TRBD1 is a possible D gene (5 bases). Trimming took 6 bases from V and 3 from J, leaving 10 bases between them. The CDR3 loop spans 13 amino acids. Germline CDR1 MNHEY, CDR2 SVGEGT. CDR3 nucleotides: TGTGCCAGCAGCACGACAGAAACAGATACGCAGTATTTT. This gives the protein CASSTTETDTQYF.

This clonotype was observed many times. This chain links TRBV3-1 with TRBJ2-4; a weak D match, TRBD2 (5 bases). Trimming took off 6 bases at V and 5 bases at J, with 14 bases between the two ends. The V gene's germline CDR1 is LGHDT and CDR2 YNNKEL (reference sequence). CDR3 size: 14 residues. CDR3 bases: TGTGCCAGCAGTTCCCTAGCTGCGGAAAACATTCAGTACTTC. It is translated as CASSSLAAENIQYF.

This clonotype showed up many times. The chain recombines TRBV6-2 or TRBV6-3 with TRBJ2-7, with 8 bases lining up with TRBD1. Unmatched junction bases numbered 13, after V lost 7 bases and J lost 5 bases. From germline, CDR1 is MNHEY and CDR2 SVGEGT. This CDR3 has 15 amino acids. CDR3 amino acids: CASTRKSGQGNEQYF. In nucleotides, the CDR3 is TGTGCCAGCACCCGTAAAAGCGGACAGGGAAACGAGCAGTACTTC.

This clonotype was detected many times. The chain carries TRBV7-2 and TRBJ2-7; possible D gene TRBD1, 5 bases. Trimming left V 1 base short and J 2 bases short, with 12 bases between. CDR1 and CDR2 from the germline V gene are SGHTA and FQGNSA. The CDR3 extends over 15 amino acids. The CDR3 nucleotides are TGTGCCAGCAGCTTAGGGGCAGGGTCCGCCTACGAGCAGTACTTC. Translation gives CASSLGAGSAYEQYF.

This clonotype was recorded many times. This chain joins TRBV14 and TRBJ1-6, with D maybe TRBD1 (5 bases). V was shortened by 4 bases and J by 0 bases, with 19 bases between the two germline ends. Germline V gene lookup returns CDR1 SGHDN and CDR2 FVKESK. This CDR3 comprises 19 residues. CDR3 coding DNA: TGTGCCAGCAGCCGCACGTTGCCGACAGAGGACTCCTATAATTCACCCCTCCACTTT. As protein: CASSRTLPTEDSYNSPLHF. The full variable domain, with the rest looked up from reference TRBV14 and TRBJ1-6, is EAGVTQFPSHSVIEKGQTVTLRCDPISGHDNLYWYRRVMGKEIKFLLHFVKESKQDESGMPNNRFLAERTGGTYSTLKVQPAELEDSGVYFCASSRTLPTEDSYNSPLHFGNGTRLTVT.

This clonotype has more than one count but fewer than ten. The CDR3 nucleotides read TGCGCCAGAGGCCTTAGCGGGACGGCCCCAGATACGCAGTATTTT. It encodes CARGLSGTAPDTQYF. The V and J genes are TRBV5-1 and TRBJ2-3; 8 bases are shared with TRBD2. This CDR3 comprises 15 residues. The germline CDR1 and CDR2 sequences are SGHRS and YFSETQ. The J segment lost 4 bases and the V segment lost 8 bases, leaving 12 bases of the junction unmatched.

This clonotype appeared many times. J is TRBJ2-3 and V is TRBV6-2 or TRBV6-3; weak D call: TRBD2 (5 bases). This CDR3 comprises 16 residues. Trimming removed 2 bases at V and 1 base at J, with 13 bases between. Germline lookup yields CDR1 MNHEY and CDR2 SVGEGT. CDR3 sequence reads: CASSYGDEGRTDTQYF. CDR3 DNA sequence: TGTGCCAGCAGTTACGGTGATGAGGGCCGCACAGATACGCAGTATTTT.

This chain connects TRBV12-3 or TRBV12-4 to TRBJ2-1, with D uncertain. The CDR3 contains 12 residues. Trimming took 7 bases from V and 10 from J, leaving 14 bases between them. The DNA of the CDR3 is TGTGCCAGCAAGCCCCCGGGCTTAGAGCAGTTCTTC. Protein sequence: CASKPPGLEQFF.

The CDR3 DNA reads as TGCAGTGCTTACGGACAGGACGCCTACGAGCAGTACTTC. It is translated as CSAYGQDAYEQYF. The genes are TRBV20-1 and TRBJ2-7, with 7 bases identical to TRBD1. Germline V lookup: CDR1 DFQATT, CDR2 SNEGSKA (reference sequence). The length of the CDR3 is 13 residues. The junction had 6 bases not matched to a gene; V was cut back by 5 bases and J by 2 bases.

This clonotype was observed many times. This chain uses TRBV21-1 with TRBJ1-2; the tabulated D call, TRBD1, remains unverified against the DNA. TRBV21-1 is listed as a pseudogene. The CDR3 consists of 18 residues. CDR3 DNA sequence: TGTGCCAGCAGCAAAGAGAAAAACGGGGGGACGGGAAATAATGGCTACACCTTC. Translating gives CASSKEKNGGTGNNGYTF.

This clonotype was found many times. The chain recombines TRBV20-1 with TRBJ2-5, with D possibly being TRBD1 (5 bases). Between the trimmed V and J ends, which lost 5 bases and 4 bases, there was a span of 17 bases. Germline V gene sequence: CDR1 DFQATT, CDR2 SNEGSKA (reference sequence). The CDR3 length is 14 residues. CDR3 residues: CSAPPAPRAETQYF. DNA of the CDR3: TGCAGTGCTCCGCCCGCTCCCAGGGCAGAGACCCAGTACTTC.

This clonotype was recorded at least ten times. The rearrangement uses TRBV7-2 and TRBJ1-1; 8 bases match TRBD1. This CDR3 spans 15 amino acids. Germline values: CDR1 SGHTA, CDR2 FQGNSA. J was trimmed by 5 bases and V by 3 bases; bases with no gene match: 8. The CDR3 protein is CASSLQSTGGTEAFF. The CDR3 DNA reads as TGTGCCAGCAGCTTGCAATCTACAGGGGGGACTGAAGCTTTCTTT.

This clonotype was observed many times. The V gene is TRBV20-1, the J gene TRBJ2-1; 10 positions agree with TRBD2. J gave up 6 bases and V 0 bases, and 8 bases lay outside the gene matches. The CDR3 loop spans 16 amino acids. Germline V gene data show CDR1 as DFQATT and CDR2 as SNEGSKA (reference sequence). CDR3 sequence: CSARDILAGVSNEQFF. The CDR3 DNA sequence: TGCAGTGCTAGAGACATTCTAGCGGGAGTCTCCAATGAGCAGTTCTTC.

This clonotype was found a few times. The chain is built from TRBV20-1 and TRBJ1-2, with D hard to call. Germline V gives CDR1 DFQATT, CDR2 SNEGSKA (reference sequence). CDR3 size: 16 residues. Between the trimmed V and J ends, which lost 0 bases and 4 bases, there was a span of 18 bases. Written as DNA, the CDR3 is TGCAGTGCTAGAGATCAGAATCAGGTTTTTTCCTATGGCTACACCTTC. Translation: CSARDQNQVFSYGYTF.

CDR3 sequence: CASRPQGARYGYTF. The CDR3 DNA reads as TGTGCCAGCAGACCGCAGGGGGCCCGCTATGGCTACACCTTC. This chain uses TRBV7-9 with TRBJ1-2; 8 nucleotides line up with TRBD1. There are 14 residues in the CDR3. V shed 6 bases and J 4 bases; nucleotides not matched to a gene: 7. Germline V gene sequence: CDR1 SEHNR, CDR2 FQNEAQ (reference sequence).

This clonotype has a count of ten or more. The gene calls are TRBV5-1 and TRBJ2-1; 9 bases are shared with TRBD2. This CDR3 contains 16 residues. Germline loops: CDR1 SGHRS, CDR2 YFSETQ. V lost 0 bases, J lost 4 bases, and 5 bases stayed unmatched. CDR3 loop: CASSLESAGGYNEQFF. CDR3 bases: TGCGCCAGCAGCTTGGAATCTGCGGGGGGGTACAATGAGCAGTTCTTC.

This clonotype was seen repeatedly, ten times or more. The rearrangement uses TRBV5-1 and TRBJ2-2; 9 bases are a match to TRBD2. V shed 9 bases, J shed 6 bases, and the junction held 6 bases outside the gene matches. The CDR3 runs to 13 residues. Germline CDR1 reads SGHRS; CDR2 reads YFSETQ. The CDR3 region has the DNA TGCGCCATCAGGACTAGCGATGCCGGGGAGCTGTTTTTT. This gives the protein CAIRTSDAGELFF.

The chain combines TRBV12-3 or TRBV12-4 with TRBJ1-2, with 7 bases fitting TRBD1. CDR3 size: 11 residues. Trimming removed 7 bases from V and 11 bases from J; junction bases left unmatched: 7. The CDR3, as DNA: TGTGCCAGCACGACAACCAGGGGGTACACCTTC. Its protein is CASTTTRGYTF.